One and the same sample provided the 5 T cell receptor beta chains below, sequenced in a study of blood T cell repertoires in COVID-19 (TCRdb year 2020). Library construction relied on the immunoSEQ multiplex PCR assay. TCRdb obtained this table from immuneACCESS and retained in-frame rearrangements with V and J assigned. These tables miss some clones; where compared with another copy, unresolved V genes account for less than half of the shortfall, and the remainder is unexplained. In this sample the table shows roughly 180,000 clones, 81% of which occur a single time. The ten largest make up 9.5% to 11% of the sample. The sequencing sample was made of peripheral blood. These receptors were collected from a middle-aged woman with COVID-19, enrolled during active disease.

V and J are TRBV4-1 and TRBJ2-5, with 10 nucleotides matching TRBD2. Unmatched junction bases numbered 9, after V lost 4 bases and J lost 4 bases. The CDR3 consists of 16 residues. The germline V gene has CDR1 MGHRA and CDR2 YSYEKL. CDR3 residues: CASSPGIVAGGETQYF. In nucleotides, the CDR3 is TGCGCCAGCAGCCCCGGGATTGTAGCGGGGGGAGAGACCCAGTACTTC.

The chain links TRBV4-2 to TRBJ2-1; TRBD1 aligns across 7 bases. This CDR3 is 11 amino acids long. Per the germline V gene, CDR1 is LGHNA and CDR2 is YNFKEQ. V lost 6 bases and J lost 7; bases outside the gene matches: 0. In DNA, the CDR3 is TGTGCCAGCAGGACAGGGAATGAGCAGTTCTTC. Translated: CASRTGNEQFF.

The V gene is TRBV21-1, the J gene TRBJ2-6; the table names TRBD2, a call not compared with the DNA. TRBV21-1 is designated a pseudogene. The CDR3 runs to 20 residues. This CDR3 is CASSKAPGLAGQTGANVLTF. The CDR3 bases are TGTGCCAGCAGCAAAGCTCCCGGACTAGCGGGACAAACTGGGGCCAACGTCCTGACTTTC.

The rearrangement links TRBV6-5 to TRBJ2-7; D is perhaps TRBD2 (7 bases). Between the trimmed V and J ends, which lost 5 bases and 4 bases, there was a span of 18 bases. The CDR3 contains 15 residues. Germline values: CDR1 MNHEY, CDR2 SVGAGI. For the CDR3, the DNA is TGTGCCAGCAGTAAGGGGGGGGAGGGGCCTTACGAGCAGTACTTC. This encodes CASSKGGEGPYEQYF.

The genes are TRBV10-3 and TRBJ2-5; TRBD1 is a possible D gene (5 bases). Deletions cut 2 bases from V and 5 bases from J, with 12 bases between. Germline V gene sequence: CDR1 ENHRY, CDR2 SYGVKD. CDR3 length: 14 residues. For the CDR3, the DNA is TGTGCCATCAGTGAGAGGGGCCGTTCGGAGACCCAGTACTTC. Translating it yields CAISERGRSETQYF.